The entry that follows covers one T cell receptor beta chain sequence. Its specificity is unknown. This specimen comes from a study of graft-versus-host responses after intestinal transplantation. V was cut by 2 bases and J by 5 bases, with 7 bases left in between. This CDR3 has 13 amino acids. Germline V gives CDR1 MGHDK, CDR2 SYGVNS. Generated by immunoSEQ multiplex PCR, the TCRdb table keeps only in-frame clones and is missing some. The repertoire has around 100,000 clones, 80% to 95% of them found once; the top ten carry roughly 1%. The TCR comes from a human donor who received an intestinal transplant. Sequencing was performed on unstimulated CD8+ T cells sorted from spleen or lymph node cells, taken before intestinal transplant. V usage is TRBV25-1 and J usage is TRBJ2-1; D remains ambiguous. The CDR3 nucleotides read TGTGCCAGCAGTGAAGCCGCAAACAATGAGCAGTTCTTC. Translation: CASSEAANNEQFF.